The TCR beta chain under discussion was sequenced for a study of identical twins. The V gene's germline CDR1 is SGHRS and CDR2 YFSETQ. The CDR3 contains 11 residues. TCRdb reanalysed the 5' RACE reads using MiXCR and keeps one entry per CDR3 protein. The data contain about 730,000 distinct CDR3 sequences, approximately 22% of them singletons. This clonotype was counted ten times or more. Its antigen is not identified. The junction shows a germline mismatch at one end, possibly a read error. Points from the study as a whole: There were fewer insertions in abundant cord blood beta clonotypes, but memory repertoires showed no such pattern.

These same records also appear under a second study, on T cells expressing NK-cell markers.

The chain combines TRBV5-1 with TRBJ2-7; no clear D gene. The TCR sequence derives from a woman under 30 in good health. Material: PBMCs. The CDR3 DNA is TGTGCCAGCAGTTTTAACTACGAGCAGTACTTC. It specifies CASSFNYEQYF.